Each of the 28 T cell receptor beta chains below was sequenced from the same sample in a study of blood T cell repertoires in COVID-19. Here immunoSEQ multiplex PCR was the method, and the copy in TCRdb shows in-frame clones only, minus some. The sample records roughly 400,000 clones, 80% to 90% being singletons. The sequenced material came from peripheral blood. The receptors here all came from an older woman with COVID-19, enrolled during active disease.

This clone came up a few times. This sequence joins TRBV7-3 and TRBJ1-5; no reliable D call. Germline CDR1 SGHTA, CDR2 FQGTGA. The germline V and J ends were trimmed by 5 bases and 7 bases, with 12 bases remaining between them. The CDR3 totals 13 residues. The CDR3 loop reads CASSADGGQPQHF. The CDR3 bases are TGTGCCAGCAGCGCGGACGGCGGGCAGCCCCAGCATTTT.

V gene TRBV7-3 combines with J gene TRBJ1-1; TRBD1 agrees at 9 bases. Germline CDR1 reads SGHTA; CDR2 reads FQGTGA. With V trimmed by 0 bases and J by 4 bases, 6 bases remained unmatched. This CDR3 spans 16 amino acids. The CDR3 spells CASSLTGGQGSTEAFF. In DNA form, the CDR3 reads TGTGCCAGCAGCTTAACGGGGGGACAGGGAAGCACTGAAGCTTTCTTT.

The chain carries TRBV27 and TRBJ2-5; D remains ambiguous. The CDR3 is 13 amino acids. CDR1 MNHEY and CDR2 SMNVEV come from the germline V gene (reference sequence). Deletions cut 6 bases from V and 2 bases from J, with 10 bases between. As DNA, the CDR3 is TGTGCCAGCAGCCCCCTGTTGCAAGAGACCCAGTACTTC. It yields the protein CASSPLLQETQYF.

The chain employs TRBV2 and TRBJ1-1; a weak D match, TRBD1 (5 bases). Germline assignment: CDR1 SNHLY and CDR2 FYNNEI. There are 12 residues in the CDR3. The ends were cut back, 7 bases at V and 5 bases at J, with 11 bases in the middle. DNA of the CDR3: TGTGCCAGCAATCCACAGGAAACTGAAGCTTTCTTT. Protein product: CASNPQETEAFF.

J is TRBJ1-1 and V is TRBV15; 8 bases map to TRBD1. The germline V gene has CDR1 LNHNV and CDR2 YYDKDF (reference sequence). V gave up 3 bases and J gave up 6 bases; unmatched junction bases: 6. This CDR3 has 14 amino acids. CDR3 loop: CATSRSGGIAEAFF. The CDR3 DNA sequence: TGTGCCACCAGCAGGTCAGGGGGCATCGCTGAAGCTTTCTTT. Full variable domain (outside the CDR3, taken from reference TRBV15 and TRBJ1-1): DAMVIQNPRYQVTQFGKPVTLSCSQTLNHNVMYWYQQKSSQAPKLLFHYYDKDFNNEADTPDNFQSRRPNTSFCFLDIRSPGLGDTAMYLCATSRSGGIAEAFFGQGTRLTVV.

V usage is TRBV11-2 and J usage is TRBJ2-7; D perhaps matches TRBD1 (5 bases). This CDR3 is 18 amino acids long. The V and J ends lost 0 bases and 0 bases respectively, with 18 bases between them. Germline V gene lookup returns CDR1 SGHAT and CDR2 FQNNGV. CDR3 coding DNA: TGTGCCAGCAGCTTAGATAACTCTGGGGCCCCAAGCTCCTACGAGCAGTACTTC. It codes for CASSLDNSGAPSSYEQYF.

The V gene is TRBV7-6, the J gene TRBJ1-4; D is uncertain. The V end lost 5 bases, the J end lost 5 bases, and 15 bases lay between the germline ends. Germline V gene sequence: CDR1 SGHVS, CDR2 FNYEAQ. The CDR3 sequence is 15 residues long. The CDR3 reads CASSSQVTRNEKLFF. The CDR3 DNA sequence: TGTGCCAGCAGCAGTCAAGTGACAAGGAATGAAAAACTGTTTTTT.

The V gene is TRBV5-1, the J gene TRBJ1-2; possibly TRBD1 for D (5 bases). In germline, CDR1 is SGHRS, CDR2 YFSETQ. Trimming left V 4 bases short and J 5 bases short, with 21 bases between. The CDR3 loop spans 16 amino acids. CDR3 DNA sequence: TGCGCCAGCAGCCAAGCAACCTCGGACGGGGGGTATGGCTACACCTTC. Encoded protein: CASSQATSDGGYGYTF.

The chain has TRBV5-1 and TRBJ2-1; weak D call: TRBD2 (7 bases). This CDR3 is built from 15 residues. Trimming pared 1 base from V and 6 bases from J, leaving 14 bases between. Germline CDR1 reads SGHRS; CDR2 reads YFSETQ. The CDR3 DNA reads TGCGCCAGCAGCTTGATTCAGGGAGGGGGCAATGAGCAGTTCTTC. It codes for CASSLIQGGGNEQFF. Full variable domain (outside the CDR3, taken from reference TRBV5-1 and TRBJ2-1): KAGVTQTPRYLIKTRGQQVTLSCSPISGHRSVSWYQQTPGQGLQFLFEYFSETQRNKGNFPGRFSGRQFSNSRSEMNVSTLELGDSALYLCASSLIQGGGNEQFFGPGTRLTVL.

The V call is TRBV6-2 or TRBV6-3, the J call TRBJ1-2; perhaps TRBD1 as D (6 bases). Trimming took off 6 bases at V and 7 bases at J, with 27 bases between the two ends. The CDR3 has 17 amino acids. Germline CDR1 reads MNHEY; CDR2 reads SVGEGT. CDR3 region: CASSPFVGGAPSGGYTF. The CDR3 DNA follows: TGTGCCAGCAGCCCTTTCGTCGGGGGGGCGCCGTCGGGTGGCTACACCTTC.

This chain connects TRBV4-2 to TRBJ1-2, with 10 bases identical to TRBD1. Trimming cost V 1 base and J 2 bases; bases outside gene matches: 13. CDR1 and CDR2 from the germline V gene are LGHNA and YNFKEQ. There are 19 residues in the CDR3. This CDR3 reads CASSQVIGDRGLVNYGYTF. CDR3 in DNA: TGTGCCAGCAGCCAAGTAATCGGGGACAGGGGCCTAGTAAACTATGGCTACACCTTC.

The CDR3 nucleotides read TGTGCCAGCAGCTTATTCCAACTAGCGGGGGTCTACAATGAGCAGTTCTTC. Encoded protein: CASSLFQLAGVYNEQFF. The chain recombines TRBV5-5 with TRBJ2-1; 11 nucleotides match TRBD2. Germline V gives CDR1 SGHKS, CDR2 YYEKEE (reference sequence). This CDR3 has 17 amino acids. V trimming: 2 bases; J trimming: 3 bases; junction bases outside the gene matches: 7. Looking up the rest from reference TRBV5-5 and TRBJ2-1 gives the full variable domain: DAGVTQSPTHLIKTRGQQVTLRCSPISGHKSVSWYQQVLGQGPQFIFQYYEKEERGRGNFPDRFSARQFPNYSSELNVNALLLGDSALYLCASSLFQLAGVYNEQFFGPGTRLTVL.

The chain is built from TRBV6-5 and TRBJ2-5; TRBD1 matches at 7 bases. Germline lookup yields CDR1 MNHEY and CDR2 SVGAGI. This CDR3 is 14 amino acids long. The J segment lost 1 base and the V segment lost 7 bases, leaving 6 bases of the junction unmatched. The CDR3 coding sequence is TGTGCCAGCACCGCCGGGACAGTCCAAGAGACCCAGTACTTC. Its translation: CASTAGTVQETQYF.

J is TRBJ2-6 and V is TRBV30, with TRBD2 as a possible D gene (6 bases). This CDR3 has 14 residues. The germline V gene encodes CDR1 GTSNPN and CDR2 SVGIG (reference sequence). V was pared by 8 bases and J by 4 bases, with 15 bases between. CDR3 sequence (DNA): TGTGCCGCCTCGGGGGATTCGGGGGCCAACGTCCTGACTTTC. This gives the protein CAASGDSGANVLTF.

The genes are TRBV21-1 and TRBJ1-2. TRBV21-1 is given as a pseudogene. This CDR3 region has 14 residues. CDR3 sequence (DNA): TGTGCCACCCCCGGGACTGCGTTAACGAGGGGCTACACCTTC. This codes for CATPGTALTRGYTF.

The genes are TRBV5-4 and TRBJ2-5; maybe TRBD2 (5 bases). Trimming removed 3 bases at V and 0 bases at J, with 6 bases between. There are 13 residues in the CDR3. Germline lookup yields CDR1 SGHNT and CDR2 YYREEE (reference sequence). The chain's CDR3 is CASSSTNQETQYF. The CDR3 DNA reads TGTGCCAGCAGCTCGACTAACCAAGAGACCCAGTACTTC.

V gene TRBV7-8 combines with J gene TRBJ1-2, with 10 bases that match TRBD1. Germline CDR1 is SGHVS and CDR2 is FQNEAQ. This CDR3 spans 17 amino acids. After removal of 1 base from V and 7 bases from J, the junction contained 12 bases not matched to a gene. CDR3: CASSLVMRTGGMRGYTF. CDR3 sequence (DNA): TGTGCCAGCAGCTTAGTGATGCGGACAGGGGGTATGCGTGGCTACACCTTC.

This clone showed up just once. The chain recombines TRBV6-1 with TRBJ2-1, with TRBD1 matching 9 bases. The CDR3 is 15 amino acids. V was pared by 3 bases and J by 8 bases, with 8 bases of the junction left unmatched. Germline CDR1 and CDR2: MNHNS and SASEGT. CDR3 protein: CASSDGGTGSHEQFF. The CDR3 DNA reads TGTGCCAGCAGTGATGGAGGGACAGGGTCGCATGAGCAGTTCTTC.

The genes are TRBV15 and TRBJ1-4; D may be TRBD1 (5 bases). CDR1 and CDR2 from the germline V gene are LNHNV and YYDKDF (reference sequence). The CDR3 consists of 15 residues. Trimming pared 5 bases from V and 3 bases from J, leaving 13 bases between. The CDR3: CATSRAGQANEKLFF. The DNA for the CDR3 is TGTGCCACCAGCCGTGCAGGGCAGGCTAATGAAAAACTGTTTTTT.

The chain joins TRBV7-9 to TRBJ1-1; possible D gene TRBD1, 6 bases. CDR1 and CDR2 from the germline V gene are SEHNR and FQNEAQ (reference sequence). Trimming left V 5 bases short and J 3 bases short, with 16 bases between. The CDR3 runs 15 residues. CDR3: CASSLTGTPDTEAFF. Written as DNA, the CDR3 is TGTGCCAGCAGCCTAACGGGGACACCCGACACTGAAGCTTTCTTT. The entire variable domain, with the rest obtained from reference TRBV7-9 and TRBJ1-1, is as follows: DTGVSQNPRHKITKRGQNVTFRCDPISEHNRLYWYRQTLGQGPEFLTYFQNEAQLEKSRLLSDRFSAERPKGSFSTLEIQRTEQGDSAMYLCASSLTGTPDTEAFFGQGTRLTVV.

The chain couples TRBV18 to TRBJ1-4; 8 bases agree with TRBD1. V was pared by 3 bases and J by 0 bases, with 3 bases of the junction left unmatched. CDR1 and CDR2 (germline): KGHSH, LQKENI. This CDR3 is 16 amino acids long. This CDR3 reads CASSPRQGTTNEKLFF. CDR3 DNA: TGTGCCAGCTCACCGAGACAGGGGACAACTAATGAAAAACTGTTTTTT. Drawing the rest from reference TRBV18 and TRBJ1-4, the complete variable domain is NAGVMQNPRHLVRRRGQEARLRCSPMKGHSHVYWYRQLPEEGLKFMVYLQKENIIDESGMPKERFSAEFPKEGPSILRIQQVVRGDSAAYFCASSPRQGTTNEKLFFGSGTQLSVL.

V and J are TRBV7-6 and TRBJ2-2; 10 bases fit TRBD2. CDR1 and CDR2 from the germline V gene are SGHVS and FNYEAQ. V was pared by 10 bases and J by 2 bases, with 13 bases of the junction left unmatched. The CDR3 sequence is 17 residues long. CDR3: CATANPTSGVNTGELFF. For the CDR3, the DNA is TGTGCCACCGCCAACCCTACTAGCGGGGTTAACACCGGGGAGCTGTTTTTT.

V gene TRBV27 combines with J gene TRBJ1-1; weak D call: TRBD1 (6 bases). Per germline, CDR1 MNHEY and CDR2 SMNVEV (reference sequence). V shed 3 bases and J shed 4 bases, with 18 bases lying between them. This CDR3 is 16 amino acids long. In nucleotides, the CDR3 is TGTGCCAGCAGTTTTGGATGGGGGGGGCGGGCCACTGAAGCTTTCTTT. Protein sequence: CASSFGWGGRATEAFF.

A few counts support this clone. J is TRBJ2-2 and V is TRBV5-6, with TRBD1 identical over 11 bases. V shed 3 bases, J shed 6 bases, and the junction held 4 bases outside the gene matches. CDR3 size: 15 residues. CDR1 is SGHDT and CDR2 is YYEEEE in the germline V gene. The CDR3 reads CASSSLDRGPGELFF. The CDR3 coding sequence is TGTGCCAGCAGCTCGCTGGACAGGGGGCCCGGGGAGCTGTTTTTT.

This chain's CDR3 is CASSPQGKTGNTIYF. The CDR3 coding sequence is TGTGCCAGCAGTCCACAGGGGAAAACTGGAAACACCATATATTTT. The gene calls are TRBV6-5 and TRBJ1-3; 7 bases agree with TRBD1. This CDR3 has 15 residues. Trimming at V came to 5 bases and at J to 2 bases, leaving 6 bases not matched to a gene. The germline V gene has CDR1 MNHEY and CDR2 SVGAGI.

This chain uses TRBV4-2 with TRBJ1-3; no clear D. CDR1 is LGHNA, CDR2 YNFKEQ, per germline. This CDR3 is built from 14 residues. With 1 base removed from V and 2 bases from J, the gap between germline ends came to 6 bases. The CDR3 loop is CASSQGAPGNTIYF. The CDR3 DNA reads as TGTGCCAGCAGCCAAGGCGCGCCTGGAAACACCATATATTTT.

The CDR3 DNA is TGCGCCAGCAGCTTTTCGGGACTCAATGAAAAACTGTTTTTT. This translates into CASSFSGLNEKLFF. The chain uses TRBV5-1 and TRBJ1-4, with D possibly matching TRBD1 (5 bases). Per the germline V gene, CDR1 is SGHRS and CDR2 is YFSETQ. This CDR3 is built from 14 residues. The V gene lost 2 bases and the J gene lost 5 bases, with 10 bases spanning the gap.

The V gene is TRBV3-1 (or the pseudogene TRBV3-2), the J gene TRBJ1-6; D uncertain. The CDR3 spans 15 residues. Germline V gives CDR1 LGHDT, CDR2 YNNKEL (reference sequence). With 1 base removed from V and 9 bases from J, the gap between germline ends came to 13 bases. The CDR3 DNA follows: TGTGCCAGCAGCCAAGGGGCCTCTATCGGTTCACCCCTCCACTTT. Its protein is CASSQGASIGSPLHF.